Below are 22 T cell receptor beta chains sequenced from a single sample in a study of Graves' ophthalmopathy and Graves' hyperthyroidism. Amplification from RNA transcripts yielded the TCR beta CDR3 regions. The authors performed first-round RT-PCR with HTBI primers and then a second-round multiplex PCR. Each CDR3 protein gets one entry after TCRdb re-called the multiplex PCR reads with MiXCR. The profile shows a few hundred thousand distinct CDR3 sequences, about 18% of them singletons. Sequencing used peripheral blood. These receptor sequences come from an adult woman with stable Graves' hyperthyroidism.

The chain carries TRBV11-1 and TRBJ1-1, with 12 bases that match TRBD1. Germline CDR1 and CDR2: SGHAT and FQDESV (reference sequence). J gave up 1 base and V 5 bases, and 5 bases lay outside the gene matches. The CDR3 has 16 amino acids. The CDR3 sequence: CASSPRDRGRNTEAFF. CDR3 coding DNA: TGTGCCAGCAGCCCGCGGGACAGGGGGCGGAACACTGAAGCTTTCTTT.

This clonotype was observed many times. The chain employs TRBV5-1 and TRBJ1-5; no clear D. The CDR3 totals 15 residues. Germline assignment: CDR1 SGHRS and CDR2 YFSETQ. V lost 3 bases, J lost 1 base, and 11 bases lay in between. CDR3 region: CASSWTPESNQPQHF. The CDR3 coding sequence is TGCGCCAGCAGCTGGACTCCGGAAAGCAATCAGCCCCAGCATTTT.

This clonotype was seen many times. The rearrangement uses TRBV18 and TRBJ2-5; no clear D. Per the germline V gene, CDR1 is KGHSH and CDR2 is LQKENI. The CDR3 spans 13 residues. The germline V and J ends were trimmed by 3 bases and 5 bases, with 10 bases remaining between them. CDR3 amino acids: CASSPDMGETQYF. CDR3 coding DNA: TGTGCCAGCTCACCCGACATGGGGGAGACCCAGTACTTC.

This sequence joins TRBV29-1 and TRBJ2-2; 9 bases agree with TRBD1. Unmatched junction bases numbered 10, after V lost 7 bases and J lost 7 bases. The CDR3 length is 14 residues. Germline V CDR1 and CDR2: SQVTM, ANQGSEA. CDR3 sequence (DNA): TGCAGCGCCGAACAGGGGGCGAGTGTCGGGGAGCTGTTTTTT. This codes for CSAEQGASVGELFF.

The table lists this clonotype with a few counts. The V gene is TRBV20-1, the J gene TRBJ2-1, with 9 bases matching TRBD2. CDR1 DFQATT and CDR2 SNEGSKA come from the germline V gene (reference sequence). J was trimmed by 0 bases and V by 3 bases; bases with no gene match: 12. CDR3 size: 18 residues. CDR3 bases: TGCAGTGCTAGTACAGCTTGGACTAGCGAGAGCTCCTACAATGAGCAGTTCTTC. It yields the protein CSASTAWTSESSYNEQFF.

This clonotype was found many times. CDR3 region: CASSPRQGIFSNQPQHF. The CDR3 bases are TGTGCCAGTTCTCCGAGACAGGGGATTTTTAGCAATCAGCCCCAGCATTTT. The chain carries TRBV28 and TRBJ1-5; 8 bases line up with TRBD1. Germline V gene sequence: CDR1 MDHEN, CDR2 SYDVKM. The CDR3 has 17 residues. The junction had 13 bases not matched to a gene; V was cut back by 9 bases and J by 0 bases.

This clonotype was recorded many times. The chain links TRBV25-1 to TRBJ2-6; TRBD1 aligns across 9 bases. Germline lookup yields CDR1 MGHDK and CDR2 SYGVNS. The CDR3 runs 18 residues. V dropped 1 base and J dropped 4; count of bases not matched to a gene: 8. The CDR3 is CASSESGTGWAGANVLTF. Written as DNA, the CDR3 is TGTGCCAGCAGTGAATCTGGGACAGGGTGGGCCGGGGCCAACGTCCTGACTTTC.

In this sample, this clonotype turned up many times. This chain joins TRBV20-1 and TRBJ2-7; D is ambiguous. The CDR3 loop spans 13 amino acids. V was cut by 5 bases and J by 2 bases, with 13 bases left in between. Germline assignment: CDR1 DFQATT and CDR2 SNEGSKA (reference sequence). CDR3 amino acids: CSAPEGFAYEQYF. CDR3 bases: TGCAGTGCTCCCGAAGGCTTCGCCTACGAGCAGTACTTC.

V and J are TRBV6-2 or TRBV6-3 and TRBJ1-2, with D unclear. In germline, CDR1 is MNHEY, CDR2 SVGEGT. Trimming pared 5 bases from V and 2 bases from J, leaving 6 bases between. The CDR3 contains 12 residues. The CDR3 spells CASSAENYGYTF. DNA of the CDR3: TGTGCCAGCAGTGCAGAAAACTATGGCTACACCTTC.

This clonotype has a count of ten or more. The CDR3 DNA reads as TGTGCCAGCAGCCCCCTCAGGACTAGCGCCCCTCGCGAGCAGTACTTC. Translated: CASSPLRTSAPREQYF. The V call is TRBV11-2, the J call TRBJ2-7; 9 positions match TRBD2. The CDR3 length is 16 residues. Germline trimming cut 5 bases from V and 6 bases from J; bases unmatched to any gene: 14. From germline, CDR1 is SGHAT and CDR2 FQNNGV.

At least ten counts were recorded for this clonotype. The chain has TRBV30 and TRBJ2-4, with 7 bases fitting TRBD1. After removal of 2 bases from V and 10 bases from J, the junction contained 17 bases not matched to a gene. CDR3 length: 16 amino acids. From germline, CDR1 is GTSNPN and CDR2 SVGIG (reference sequence). The CDR3 here is CAWSPPRTGKNGIQYF. CDR3 bases: TGTGCCTGGAGTCCCCCTCGGACAGGAAAAAATGGGATTCAGTACTTC.

This clonotype was observed many times. The chain carries TRBV12-3 or TRBV12-4 and TRBJ1-2; no clear D. Trimming stripped 0 bases from V and 3 bases from J, with 8 bases between. CDR3 length: 14 amino acids. The DNA of the CDR3 is TGTGCCAGCAGTTTAGCGGGGAGGCACTATGGCTACACCTTC. It specifies CASSLAGRHYGYTF.

This clonotype has ten or more counts. The chain employs TRBV12-5 and TRBJ2-7; possible D gene TRBD2, 7 bases. Trimming took off 6 bases at V and 6 bases at J, with 18 bases between the two ends. The CDR3 loop spans 14 amino acids. CDR1 and CDR2 from the germline V gene are LGHNT and FRNRAP. In nucleotides, the CDR3 is TGTGCTAGTGGACCCGGGGGGCTCACACCCGAGCAGTACTTC. Amino acids: CASGPGGLTPEQYF.

About this clonotype itself: Germline and junction disagree at one end, which may indicate a read error. The rearrangement joins TRBV12-3 or TRBV12-4 to TRBJ2-7; unclear D gene. The CDR3 sequence is 12 residues long. CDR3 nucleotide sequence: TGTGCCAGCAGTTTTTACTCCTACGATCAGTACTTC. Translating gives CASSFYSYDQYF.

This clonotype was recorded many times. The chain carries TRBV6-1 and TRBJ1-2, with 9 nucleotides matching TRBD1. The length of the CDR3 is 16 residues. The germline gives CDR1 MNHNS, CDR2 SASEGT. Trimming cost V 6 bases and J 0 bases; bases outside gene matches: 8. The CDR3 coding sequence is TGTGCCAGCAGCCGGGACAGGGCCGCAGCTAACTATGGCTACACCTTC. Translation: CASSRDRAAANYGYTF.

This clonotype was seen only once. V gene TRBV12-3 or TRBV12-4 combines with J gene TRBJ1-2; 7 nucleotides align to TRBD1. The junction had 14 bases not matched to a gene; V was cut back by 6 bases and J by 7 bases. This CDR3 is 15 amino acids long. DNA of the CDR3: TGTGCCAGCAGGTCGGGGGGACGTTCAGGGGGTGGCTACACCTTC. The encoded protein is CASRSGGRSGGGYTF.

The CDR3, as DNA: TGTGCCAGCAGGACCGGGACAGGGATCAATAGCAATCAGCCCCAGCATTTT. Residues: CASRTGTGINSNQPQHF. This chain links TRBV28 with TRBJ1-5; TRBD1 matches at 9 bases. CDR1 is MDHEN, CDR2 SYDVKM, per germline. J was trimmed by 0 bases and V by 6 bases; bases with no gene match: 9. The CDR3 is made up of 17 amino acids.

In its sample, this clonotype was seen many times. This chain's CDR3 is CSASSTGANSGNTIYF. In DNA form, the CDR3 reads TGCAGTGCTAGCTCCACAGGGGCCAACTCTGGAAACACCATATATTTT. V is TRBV20-1 and J is TRBJ1-3, with TRBD1 matching over 7 bases. This CDR3 spans 16 amino acids. The V gene end was trimmed by 3 bases and the J gene end by 0 bases; junction bases not matched to a gene: 8. Germline-derived CDR1 and CDR2 are DFQATT and SNEGSKA (reference sequence).

This clonotype was counted ten times or more. The V gene is TRBV10-1, the J gene TRBJ2-3; D gene ambiguous. The CDR3 loop spans 11 amino acids. Trimming left V 3 bases short and J 6 bases short, with 4 bases between. The germline V gene encodes CDR1 WNHNN and CDR2 SYGVQD (reference sequence). In DNA form, the CDR3 reads TGCGCCAGCAGTGACGGTGATACGCAGTATTTT. Protein: CASSDGDTQYF.

This clonotype has only a few counts. V usage is TRBV5-1 and J usage is TRBJ1-2; D possibly corresponds to TRBD1 (5 bases). CDR3 length equals 14 residues. CDR1 and CDR2 (germline): SGHRS, YFSETQ. V lost 2 bases, J lost 6 bases, and 14 bases lay in between. CDR3 protein: CASSFSDGTHGYTF. CDR3 bases: TGCGCCAGCAGCTTTTCTGACGGGACCCATGGCTACACCTTC.

This clonotype occurred many times. This chain connects TRBV20-1 to TRBJ2-7; D is uncertain. The ends were cut back, 1 base at V and 2 bases at J, with 12 bases in the middle. The CDR3 is 14 amino acids. Germline-derived CDR1 and CDR2 are DFQATT and SNEGSKA (reference sequence). The CDR3 DNA follows: TGCAGTGCTAGAGGGTTGGACGGGCCCTACGAGCAGTACTTC. It specifies CSARGLDGPYEQYF.

This clonotype appeared many times. DNA for the CDR3: TGTGCCAGCAGTTACCACAACTCTGGGGCCAACGTCCTGACTTTC. This encodes CASSYHNSGANVLTF. The chain combines TRBV6-2 or TRBV6-3 with TRBJ2-6, with no clear D. Trimming removed 2 bases at V and 0 bases at J, with 5 bases between. CDR1 MNHEY and CDR2 SVGEGT come from the germline V gene. The CDR3 consists of 15 residues.